Listed here are 6 T cell receptor beta chains from one sample, sequenced in a study of vaccination effects on CD4 cells after COVID-19. The antigens for these receptors are not known. Profiled with immunoSEQ multiplex PCR; TCRdb holds only in-frame clones, not every one. The top ten hold 20% to 25% of the sample, which has tens of thousands of clones, about 70% seen once. Pools of viral peptides were used by the ViraFEST assay to expand antigen-specific CD4+ T cells ahead of sequencing. Following culture for 9 to 11 days, CD4+ T cells were isolated. Nucleocapsid antibody tests were negative, and the vaccine recipients had no prior SARS-CoV-2 infection. This specimen consisted of CD4+ T cells from PBMCs cultured with HCoV-NL63 spike peptides, obtained before COVID-19 vaccination. The receptors shown here come from a human donor who received a COVID-19 vaccine.

This clone was detected only once. V gene TRBV7-9 combines with J gene TRBJ2-2; 9 bases line up with TRBD1. V dropped 5 bases and J dropped 5; count of bases not matched to a gene: 6. The CDR3 is 15 residues long. Germline V gene lookup returns CDR1 SEHNR and CDR2 FQNEAQ (reference sequence). The CDR3 DNA follows: TGTGCCAGCAGCCTCGACAGGGGGTATACCGGGGAGCTGTTTTTT. Protein: CASSLDRGYTGELFF.

This clone was detected a few times. This chain uses TRBV7-3 with TRBJ2-3; 9 positions match TRBD2. Losses at the gene ends were 1 base for V and 8 bases for J; bases not matched to a gene: 1. The CDR3 extends over 13 amino acids. The germline CDR1 and CDR2 sequences are SGHTA and FQGTGA. CDR3 protein: CASSLILAGTQYF. Written as DNA, the CDR3 is TGTGCCAGCAGCTTAATACTAGCGGGTACGCAGTATTTT.

This rearrangement joins TRBV11-3 to TRBJ2-2; 7 bases are a match to TRBD2. Germline trimming cut 5 bases from V and 5 bases from J; bases unmatched to any gene: 11. The CDR3 extends over 16 amino acids. Germline values: CDR1 SGHNT, CDR2 YENEEA. CDR3: CASSPSGASGTGELFF. In DNA, the CDR3 is TGTGCCAGCAGCCCTAGCGGAGCTAGCGGAACCGGGGAGCTGTTTTTT.

The chain has TRBV30 and TRBJ1-5; D gene uncertain. In germline, CDR1 is GTSNPN, CDR2 SVGIG (reference sequence). The CDR3 contains 15 residues. Deletions cut 0 bases from V and 0 bases from J, with 9 bases between. DNA for the CDR3: TGTGCCTGGAGTGTACCAGCGGGTAGCAATCAGCCCCAGCATTTT. Protein sequence: CAWSVPAGSNQPQHF.

The genes are TRBV6-6 and TRBJ2-5; D uncertain. Per germline, CDR1 MNHNY and CDR2 SVGAGI (reference sequence). The CDR3 extends over 12 amino acids. The germline V and J ends were trimmed by 2 bases and 5 bases, with 6 bases remaining between them. CDR3 in amino acids: CASSYPTETQYF. CDR3 coding DNA: TGTGCCAGCAGTTACCCGACGGAGACCCAGTACTTC.

The chain carries TRBV30 and TRBJ1-5; 11 bases are a match to TRBD1. This CDR3 has 14 residues. The V segment lost 1 base and the J segment 6 bases; nucleotides outside the gene matches: 2. Germline CDR1 and CDR2: GTSNPN and SVGIG (reference sequence). The DNA of the CDR3 is TGTGCCTGGAGTGGGACAGGGGGCGGTCAGCCCCAGCATTTT. As protein: CAWSGTGGGQPQHF.